A selection of T cell receptor beta chains follows, all from one sample in a study of blood T cell repertoires in COVID-19. Produced via immunoSEQ multiplex PCR; TCRdb's table is partial and in-frame only. Among some 110,000 clones listed, roughly 80% were seen once. The sample taken for sequencing was peripheral blood. The origin of the receptors is a woman of 80 years or more with acute or convalescent COVID-19. The CDR3 runs from the conserved cysteine through the conserved F or W. D genes are given only for firm matches.

TRBV5-5,TRBJ1-5,NA,16,TGTGCCAGCAGCTTTGGGGCGGGGATTAGCAATCAGCCCCAGCATTTT,CASSFGAGISNQPQHF
TRBV7-2,TRBJ2-2,TRBD1,14,TGTGCCAGCACCGGACAGGAGAACACCGGGGAGCTGTTTTTT,CASTGQENTGELFF
TRBV6-2/TRBV6-3,TRBJ2-3,NA,12,TGTGCCAGCAGCCAGACAGCAGATACGCAGTATTTT,CASSQTADTQYF
TRBV12-5,TRBJ1-1,NA,14,TGTGCTAGTGGCGCGGGAGGGAAGGGCACTGAAGCTTTCTTT,CASGAGGKGTEAFF
TRBV30,TRBJ2-2,NA,12,TGTGCCTGGAGTGGACTGGCCGGGGAGCTGTTTTTT,CAWSGLAGELFF
TRBV12-5,TRBJ2-3,TRBD1,19,TGTGCTAGTGGTTTGGTACGGGGTGGGACAGACTCTTCTGGAGATACGCAGTATTTT,CASGLVRGGTDSSGDTQYF
TRBV27,TRBJ1-6,NA,17,TGTGCCAGCAGTTTAGGGATGGGGGCCTCCTATAATTCACCCCTCCACTTT,CASSLGMGASYNSPLHF
TRBV7-9,TRBJ2-5,NA,14,TGTGCCAGCAGCCGAGTGACCTCGGGGGAGACCCAGTACTTC,CASSRVTSGETQYF
TRBV7-2,TRBJ2-6,TRBD1,15,TGTGCCAGCAGCCAAGGGGGCGGTGGGGCCAACGTCCTGACTTTC,CASSQGGGGANVLTF
TRBV18,TRBJ2-3,NA,12,TGTGCCAGCTCACCGGTAGTTGGTACGCAGTATTTT,CASSPVVGTQYF
TRBV7-9,TRBJ2-5,NA,18,TGTGCCAGCAGCTTAGCCCGAACAATCCGGGGAAGCGGAGAGACCCAGTACTTC,CASSLARTIRGSGETQYF
TRBV15,TRBJ1-6,NA,16,TGTGCCACCAGCAGAGATTCAGGGGCAGAGGGTTCACCCCTCCACTTT,CATSRDSGAEGSPLHF
TRBV12-3/TRBV12-4,TRBJ1-1,NA,13,TGTGCCAGCACCGGTCTCCAGAACACTGAAGCTTTCTTT,CASTGLQNTEAFF